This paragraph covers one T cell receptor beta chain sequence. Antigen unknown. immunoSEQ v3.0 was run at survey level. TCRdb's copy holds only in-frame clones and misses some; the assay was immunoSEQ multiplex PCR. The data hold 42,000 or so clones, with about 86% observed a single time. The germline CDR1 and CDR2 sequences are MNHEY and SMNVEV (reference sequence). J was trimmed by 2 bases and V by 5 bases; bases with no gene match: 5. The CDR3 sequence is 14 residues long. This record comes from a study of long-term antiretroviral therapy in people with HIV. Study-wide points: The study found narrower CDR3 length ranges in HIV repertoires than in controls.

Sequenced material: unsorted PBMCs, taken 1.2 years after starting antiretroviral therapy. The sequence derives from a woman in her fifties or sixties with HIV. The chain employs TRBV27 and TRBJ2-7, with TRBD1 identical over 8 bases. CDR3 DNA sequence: TGTGCCAGCAGTCCGGGACAGGCCACCTACGAGCAGTACTTC. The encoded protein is CASSPGQATYEQYF.